The next 22 T cell receptor beta chains were all read from a single sample in a study of molecular identifiers for immune sequencing clone quantification. TCRdb re-derived calls from the PCR reads in MiXCR, one entry per CDR3 protein. The sample lists 550,000 to 750,000 distinct CDR3 sequences; 15% to 20% were seen once. Sequencing was performed on naive CD8+ T cells from blood, with Jurkat cell RNA spiked in. Subset indicated: FACS-sorted CD8+CD4-CCR7+CD45RA+ naive T cells. These receptors were collected from a human donor in good health. Some libraries in this study had Jurkat cell RNA spiked in.

This clonotype was picked up many times. The chain joins TRBV4-3 to TRBJ1-5, with D unclear. Trimming cost V 1 base and J 4 bases, with 5 bases left between them. CDR3 length: 13 residues. Germline V gene lookup returns CDR1 LGHNA and CDR2 YSLEER. The CDR3 protein is CASSQVVNQPQHF. The CDR3 DNA reads TGCGCCAGCAGCCAAGTGGTGAATCAGCCCCAGCATTTT.

This clonotype showed up many times. The CDR3 nucleotides read TGTGCCAGCAGTTTTATTCTCACTGAAGCTTTCTTT. It specifies CASSFILTEAFF. The V and J genes are TRBV12-3 or TRBV12-4 and TRBJ1-1; D not certain. This CDR3 contains 12 residues. The V and J ends lost 3 bases and 4 bases respectively, with 6 bases between them.

This clonotype was seen only a few times. The V and J genes are TRBV7-9 and TRBJ1-2, with no clear D. Trimming stripped 3 bases from V and 8 bases from J, with 16 bases between. The germline V gene encodes CDR1 SEHNR and CDR2 FQNEAQ (reference sequence). CDR3 size: 14 residues. The CDR3 region has the DNA TGTGCCAGCAGCTTTCTATTGGATAGCTGGGGCTACACCTTC. Amino acid sequence: CASSFLLDSWGYTF.

About this clonotype: A much bigger clone sits one base away, suggesting this may be a read error. This rearrangement joins TRBV29-1 to TRBJ2-7; D may be TRBD2 (6 bases). The ends were cut back, 1 base at V and 0 bases at J, with 13 bases in the middle. In germline, CDR1 is SQVTM, CDR2 ANQGSEA. This CDR3 is built from 15 residues. In nucleotides, the CDR3 is TGCAGCGTTGAAGGTGGGCAGGAGGGCTCCTACGAGCAGTACTTC. Its protein is CSVEGGQEGSYEQYF.

At least ten counts were recorded for this clonotype. This chain uses TRBV20-1 with TRBJ2-7; D is ambiguous. Trimming shortened V by 1 base and J by 5 bases, and 6 bases separated the two germline ends. CDR1 is DFQATT, CDR2 SNEGSKA, per germline (reference sequence). The CDR3 totals 11 residues. As DNA, the CDR3 is TGCAGTGCTAGAGTTGGTAACGAGCAGTACTTC. This encodes CSARVGNEQYF.

Ten or more counts support this clonotype. V gene TRBV11-2 combines with J gene TRBJ2-1; TRBD2 aligns across 8 bases. J gave up 9 bases and V 3 bases, and 7 bases lay outside the gene matches. The CDR3 runs to 14 residues. The germline gives CDR1 SGHAT, CDR2 FQNNGV. The CDR3 region is CASSFEREITEQFF. CDR3 nucleotides: TGTGCCAGCAGCTTTGAGCGGGAGATAACTGAGCAGTTCTTC.

Ten or more counts support this clonotype. The chain combines TRBV6-2 or TRBV6-3 with TRBJ1-2; 7 nucleotides line up with TRBD1. Germline CDR1 and CDR2: MNHEY and SVGEGT. This CDR3 is 14 amino acids long. J gave up 3 bases and V 6 bases, and 7 bases lay outside the gene matches. CDR3 loop: CASRLTGFYYGYTF. The CDR3 nucleotides are TGTGCCAGCAGATTGACAGGGTTCTACTATGGCTACACCTTC.

Comments on this clonotype: A read error is possible here, since a much larger clone lies one base away. The V and J genes are TRBV5-1 and TRBJ2-7, with D possibly TRBD1 on 5 matching bases. Trimming took off 3 bases at V and 6 bases at J, with 16 bases between the two ends. In germline, CDR1 is SGHRS, CDR2 YFSETQ. The CDR3 extends over 14 amino acids. CDR3 region: CASSSGSRGFEQYF. The CDR3 region has the DNA TGCGCCAGCAGCTCGGGTTCTAGGGGCTTCGAGCAGTACTTC. The complete variable domain, with remaining parts taken from reference TRBV5-1 and TRBJ2-7, reads KAGVTQTPRYLIKTRGQQVTLSCSPISGHRSVSWYQQTPGQGLQFLFEYFSETQRNKGNFPGRFSGRQFSNSRSEMNVSTLELGDSALYLCASSSGSRGFEQYFGPGTRLTVT.

In its sample, this clonotype was seen once. This may come from a read error, since a much larger clone is one base off. The conserved closing phenylalanine or tryptophan is absent in this CDR3, likely reflecting a read error. The CDR3 bases are TGTGCCAGCAGCTTATTAGCGGGAGTTTATGAGCAGTTCTCC. Protein sequence: CASSLLAGVYEQFS. The chain carries TRBV13 and TRBJ2-1, with TRBD2 matching 9 bases. The CDR3 sequence is 14 residues long. The germline CDR1 and CDR2 sequences are PRHDT and FYEKMQ (reference sequence). V shed 2 bases and J 8 bases; nucleotides not matched to a gene: 4.

This clonotype was found many times. One end of the junction varies from germline; a read error may be responsible. The chain carries TRBV29-1 and TRBJ2-7; D ambiguous. Per the germline V gene, CDR1 is SQVTM and CDR2 is ANQGSEA. The CDR3 has 12 residues. Written as DNA, the CDR3 is TGCAGCGTCGAAGACGGGTCCTACGAGCAGTACTTC. This codes for CSVEDGSYEQYF.

This clonotype was seen ten or more times. The J gene is TRBJ2-7, the V gene TRBV5-6; the D is unclear. V lost 0 bases and J lost 0, with 7 bases in between. Germline-derived CDR1 and CDR2 are SGHDT and YYEEEE. This CDR3 comprises 14 residues. The CDR3 DNA reads as TGTGCCAGCAGCTTGGAGTACAGCTCCTACGAGCAGTACTTC. It specifies CASSLEYSSYEQYF.

On this clonotype itself: A much more abundant neighbour one base away suggests this may be a read error. CDR3 in amino acids: CASSTLKIGGEKLFF. CDR3 coding DNA: TGTGCCAGCAGTACTCTGAAAATCGGGGGAGAAAAACTGTTTTTT. The V gene is TRBV2, the J gene TRBJ1-4, with a weak D call TRBD1 (5 bases). V gave up 5 bases and J gave up 8 bases, with 18 bases separating them. Germline CDR1 and CDR2: SNHLY and FYNNEI. The CDR3 covers 15 residues.

This clonotype has ten or more counts. The chain is built from TRBV30 and TRBJ1-3, with D perhaps matching TRBD1 (6 bases). The V gene lost 0 bases and the J gene lost 3 bases, with 15 bases spanning the gap. Looked up from germline, CDR1 is GTSNPN and CDR2 is SVGIG (reference sequence). The CDR3 length is 16 residues. The DNA for the CDR3 is TGTGCCTGGAGTGTGCTCCGGGACACCTATGGAAACACCATATATTTT. Translating it yields CAWSVLRDTYGNTIYF.

In its sample, this clonotype was seen many times. The chain links TRBV5-6 to TRBJ2-7; 7 nucleotides line up with TRBD2. Trimming cost V 4 bases and J 5 bases; bases outside gene matches: 3. CDR3 length equals 12 residues. CDR1 and CDR2 from the germline V gene are SGHDT and YYEEEE. CDR3 amino acids: CASSQTSNEQYF. CDR3 DNA sequence: TGTGCCAGCAGCCAGACTAGCAACGAGCAGTACTTC.

V and J are TRBV15 and TRBJ2-3, with 7 bases matching TRBD1. The junction had 8 bases not matched to a gene; V was cut back by 6 bases and J by 2 bases. This CDR3 spans 15 amino acids. Germline CDR1 reads LNHNV; CDR2 reads YYDKDF (reference sequence). In DNA form, the CDR3 reads TGTGCCACCAGGTACTCGGGACAGAACACAGATACGCAGTATTTT. This encodes CATRYSGQNTDTQYF.

This clonotype was observed a handful of times. The V gene is TRBV2, the J gene TRBJ2-2, with D perhaps matching TRBD2 (5 bases). The germline CDR1 and CDR2 sequences are SNHLY and FYNNEI. The CDR3 contains 15 residues. V lost 4 bases and J 5 bases, leaving 14 bases between the germline ends. In DNA form, the CDR3 reads TGTGCCAGCAGTGGTCCGGACGGCGGGACCGGGGAGCTGTTTTTT. As protein: CASSGPDGGTGELFF.

This clonotype was recorded at least ten times. This chain joins TRBV7-6 and TRBJ1-1; unclear D gene. Germline values: CDR1 SGHVS, CDR2 FNYEAQ. The CDR3 runs 17 residues. Trimming took off 5 bases at V and 0 bases at J, with 19 bases between the two ends. This chain's CDR3 is CASSAGPEITLNTEAFF. Here the CDR3 DNA reads TGTGCCAGCAGCGCGGGTCCGGAAATTACCCTGAACACTGAAGCTTTCTTT.

The chain joins TRBV6-2 or TRBV6-3 to TRBJ2-7; D call uncertain. The V and J ends lost 2 bases and 2 bases respectively, with 10 bases between them. Germline V gene sequence: CDR1 MNHEY, CDR2 SVGEGT. This CDR3 is built from 14 residues. The CDR3 is CASSYGQPPYEQYF. In DNA form, the CDR3 reads TGTGCCAGCAGTTACGGTCAGCCTCCCTACGAGCAGTACTTC.

On this clonotype itself: At one end the junction does not follow the germline gene, possibly because of a read error. V and J are TRBV4-1 and TRBJ2-7; 14 bases are shared with TRBD2. The CDR3 runs to 16 residues. Germline CDR1 and CDR2: MGHRA and YSYEKL. The CDR3 protein is CASGQTPGLAGVEQYF. The CDR3 nucleotides are TGCGCCAGCGGCCAGACCCCGGGACTAGCGGGAGTTGAGCAGTACTTC.

The V gene is TRBV27, the J gene TRBJ2-2; TRBD2 is a possible D gene (5 bases). Germline V gene lookup returns CDR1 MNHEY and CDR2 SMNVEV (reference sequence). Trimming shortened V by 3 bases and J by 6 bases, and 11 bases separated the two germline ends. The CDR3 extends over 14 amino acids. The CDR3 spells CASSFRGSPGELFF. CDR3 nucleotides: TGTGCCAGCAGTTTTCGAGGGAGCCCCGGGGAGCTGTTTTTT.

The chain has TRBV13 and TRBJ1-4; a possible D gene is TRBD1 (6 bases). The CDR3 runs 14 residues. The ends were cut back, 3 bases at V and 10 bases at J, with 15 bases in the middle. Germline values: CDR1 PRHDT, CDR2 FYEKMQ (reference sequence). In DNA, the CDR3 is TGTGCCAGCAGCTTTGAGGGGGAGCGGGGAAAACTGTTTTTT. This gives the protein CASSFEGERGKLFF.

This clonotype was recorded at least ten times. The chain is built from TRBV29-1 and TRBJ2-7; 7 positions match TRBD2. CDR1 is SQVTM and CDR2 is ANQGSEA in the germline V gene. V lost 6 bases, J lost 6 bases, and 17 bases stayed unmatched. The CDR3 length is 15 residues. The CDR3 loop is CSVPPRRGKPLEQYF. CDR3 bases: TGCAGCGTCCCTCCCCGGCGGGGGAAACCGCTCGAGCAGTACTTC.